This is a list of T cell receptor beta chains from one sample in a study of T cells in Graves' hyperthyroidism and ophthalmopathy. TCRdb fed the multiplex PCR reads into MiXCR, producing one record per CDR3 protein. The profile shows under 300,000 distinct CDR3 sequences, roughly 22% of them singletons. The material sequenced was blood. These receptors all come from a man younger than 40 with Graves' ophthalmopathy. Both conserved end residues are part of each CDR3.

j_call: TRBJ2-3; v_call: TRBV20-1; cdr3_aa: CSARDLAAVTQYF
j_call: TRBJ1-4; v_call: TRBV3-1; cdr3_aa: CASSRQRNEKLFF
j_call: TRBJ1-1; v_call: TRBV30; cdr3_aa: CAWSARQTPEAFF
j_call: TRBJ1-2; v_call: TRBV27; cdr3_aa: CASSFGGLYGYTF
j_call: TRBJ2-1; v_call: TRBV6-1; cdr3_aa: CASSPRDSRVQSYNEQFF
j_call: TRBJ2-3; v_call: TRBV27; cdr3_aa: CASSQHRTGADTQYF
j_call: TRBJ1-2; v_call: TRBV19; cdr3_aa: CASSIGYRSHGYTF
j_call: TRBJ2-2; v_call: TRBV20-1; cdr3_aa: CSARGRLLTGELFF
j_call: TRBJ1-6; v_call: TRBV27; cdr3_aa: CASSLSYNSPLHF
j_call: TRBJ1-3; v_call: TRBV12-3/TRBV12-4; cdr3_aa: CASSPSNTIYF
j_call: TRBJ2-3; v_call: TRBV4-1; cdr3_aa: CASRALTDTQYF
j_call: TRBJ2-3; v_call: TRBV11-2; cdr3_aa: CASRGADTQYF
j_call: TRBJ2-2; v_call: TRBV12-3/TRBV12-4; cdr3_aa: CASSSAGELFF
j_call: TRBJ2-1; v_call: TRBV2; cdr3_aa: CASSEALGGSSYNEQFF
j_call: TRBJ2-7; v_call: TRBV28; cdr3_aa: CASSTKGGRYEQYF
j_call: TRBJ1-2; v_call: TRBV12-3/TRBV12-4; cdr3_aa: CASSLKGSYTF
j_call: TRBJ2-1; v_call: TRBV18; cdr3_aa: CASSPPIANEQFF
j_call: TRBJ2-3; v_call: TRBV19; cdr3_aa: CASSIKGTQYF
j_call: TRBJ2-7; v_call: TRBV29-1; cdr3_aa: CSVEDITYEQYF
j_call: TRBJ2-2; v_call: TRBV2; cdr3_aa: CASSEGNPRVGELFF
j_call: TRBJ2-5; v_call: TRBV12-3/TRBV12-4; cdr3_aa: CASSLAGTGQETQYF
j_call: TRBJ2-7; v_call: TRBV19; cdr3_aa: CASSPTGGAVLVSYEQYF
j_call: TRBJ1-2; v_call: TRBV4-2; cdr3_aa: CASSQDQWDNYGYTF
j_call: TRBJ2-3; v_call: TRBV11-2; cdr3_aa: CASERTNTDTQYF
j_call: TRBJ1-1; v_call: TRBV7-9; cdr3_aa: CAIMEGQMNTEAFF
j_call: TRBJ2-3; v_call: TRBV9; cdr3_aa: CASSASRLAGGYGADTQYF
j_call: TRBJ2-1; v_call: TRBV7-9; cdr3_aa: CASSTRLAGSSYNEQFF
j_call: TRBJ2-1; v_call: TRBV14; cdr3_aa: CASSQDIGRGYNEQFF
j_call: TRBJ2-1; v_call: TRBV9; cdr3_aa: CASSGRGDEQFF
j_call: TRBJ1-1; v_call: TRBV7-9; cdr3_aa: CASSLGGGRNTEAFF
j_call: TRBJ2-3; v_call: TRBV7-3; cdr3_aa: CASDRGRDTDTQYF
j_call: TRBJ1-2; v_call: TRBV27; cdr3_aa: CASSLSTGTGGYTF
j_call: TRBJ2-7; v_call: TRBV2; cdr3_aa: CASTRGGVGEQYF
j_call: TRBJ2-1; v_call: TRBV11-2; cdr3_aa: CASSLTTGSRSYNEQFF
j_call: TRBJ2-3; v_call: TRBV13; cdr3_aa: CASSLKTGGSPDTQYF
j_call: TRBJ2-3; v_call: TRBV28; cdr3_aa: CASSFNLIVERTLADTQYF
j_call: TRBJ1-6; v_call: TRBV12-3/TRBV12-4; cdr3_aa: CASSRTGGNNSPLHF
j_call: TRBJ2-5; v_call: TRBV9; cdr3_aa: CASSVIGLARETQYF
j_call: TRBJ2-5; v_call: TRBV19; cdr3_aa: CATTGGPGETQYF
j_call: TRBJ1-3; v_call: TRBV20-1; cdr3_aa: CSASIGGGNTIYF